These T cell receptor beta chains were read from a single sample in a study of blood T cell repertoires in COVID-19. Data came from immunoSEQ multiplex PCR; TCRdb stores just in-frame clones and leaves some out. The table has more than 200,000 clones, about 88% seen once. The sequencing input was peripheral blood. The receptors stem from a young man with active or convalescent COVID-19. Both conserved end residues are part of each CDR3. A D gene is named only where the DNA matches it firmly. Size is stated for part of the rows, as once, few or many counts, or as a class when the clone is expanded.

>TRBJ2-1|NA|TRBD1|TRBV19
CASSSDRGISYNEQFF
TGTGCCAGTAGTTCGGACAGGGGGATCTCCTACAATGAGCAGTTCTTC
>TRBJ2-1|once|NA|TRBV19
CASSPLRYNEQFF
TGTGCCAGTAGTCCCCTTCGTTACAATGAGCAGTTCTTC
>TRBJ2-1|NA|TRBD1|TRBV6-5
CASSYQGGGEQFF
TGTGCCAGCAGTTACCAAGGGGGCGGTGAGCAGTTCTTC
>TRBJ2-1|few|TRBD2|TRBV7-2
CASSLERRGNYNEQFF
TGTGCCAGCAGCTTAGAGAGGCGGGGGAACTACAATGAGCAGTTCTTC
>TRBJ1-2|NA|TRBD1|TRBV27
CASSFTGASGYTF
TGTGCCAGCAGTTTTACAGGGGCCTCTGGCTACACCTTC
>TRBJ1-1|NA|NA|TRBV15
CATSRGENTEAFF
TGTGCCACCAGCAGAGGCGAGAACACTGAAGCTTTCTTT
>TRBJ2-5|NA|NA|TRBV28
CASSPGGSQETQYF
TGTGCCAGCAGTCCGGGGGGCTCCCAAGAGACCCAGTACTTC
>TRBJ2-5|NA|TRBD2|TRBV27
CASSPYGTSGTPRETQYF
TGTGCCAGCAGTCCCTACGGGACTAGCGGGACTCCTCGGGAGACCCAGTACTTC
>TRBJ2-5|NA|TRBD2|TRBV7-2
CASSLASGGAPQETQYF
TGTGCCAGCAGCTTGGCCAGCGGGGGGGCCCCCCAAGAGACCCAGTACTTC
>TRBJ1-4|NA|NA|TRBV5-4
CASSLVQGNNEKLFF
TGTGCCAGCAGCTTGGTGCAGGGTAATAATGAAAAACTGTTTTTT
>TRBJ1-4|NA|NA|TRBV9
CASGRRGEEKLFF
TGTGCCAGCGGGCGGCGGGGTGAGGAAAAACTGTTTTTT
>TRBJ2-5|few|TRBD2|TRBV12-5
CASGASGGETQYF
TGTGCTAGTGGAGCTAGCGGGGGAGAGACCCAGTACTTC
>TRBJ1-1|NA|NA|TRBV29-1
CSGQDISAEAFF
TGCAGCGGACAGGATATAAGTGCTGAAGCTTTCTTT
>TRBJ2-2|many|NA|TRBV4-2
CASSPPGQQSGELFF
TGTGCCAGCAGCCCCCCCGGACAGCAATCTGGGGAGCTGTTTTTT
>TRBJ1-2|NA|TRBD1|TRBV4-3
CASSQDPGQGYMNYGYTF
TGCGCCAGCAGCCAAGATCCGGGACAGGGATATATGAACTATGGCTACACCTTC
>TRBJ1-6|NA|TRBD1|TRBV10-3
CANGQGNSPLHF
TGTGCCAACGGACAGGGGAATTCACCCCTCCACTTT
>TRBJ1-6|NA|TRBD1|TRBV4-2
CASSQDRNTKISSYNSPLHF
TGTGCCAGCAGCCAGGACAGGAATACGAAAATAAGCTCCTATAATTCACCCCTCCACTTT
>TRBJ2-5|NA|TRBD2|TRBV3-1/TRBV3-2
CASSLASGQETQYF
TGTGCCAGCAGCCTAGCTAGCGGGCAAGAGACCCAGTACTTC
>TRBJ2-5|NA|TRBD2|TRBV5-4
CASSLWGGQETQYF
TGTGCCAGCAGCTTGTGGGGGGGGCAAGAGACCCAGTACTTC
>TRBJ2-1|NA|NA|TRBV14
CASSQRPGTSYNEQFF
TGTGCCAGCAGCCAACGTCCCGGGACAAGTTACAATGAGCAGTTCTTC
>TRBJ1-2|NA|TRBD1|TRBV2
CASSSRDRGGGTF
TGTGCCAGCAGTTCCCGGGACAGGGGGGGAGGCACCTTC
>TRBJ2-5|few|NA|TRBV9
CASSVPGETQYF
TGTGCCAGCAGCGTGCCGGGAGAGACCCAGTACTTC
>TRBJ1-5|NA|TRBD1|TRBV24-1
CAVGTGNQPQHF
TGTGCCGTAGGGACAGGCAATCAGCCCCAGCATTTT
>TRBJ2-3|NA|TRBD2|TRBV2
CASSGLAGGRTDTQYF
TGTGCCAGCAGCGGACTAGCGGGGGGACGCACAGATACGCAGTATTTT
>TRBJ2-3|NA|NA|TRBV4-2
CASSQDDGLLDLTDTQYF
TGTGCCAGCAGCCAAGATGACGGGTTGTTAGATTTAACAGATACGCAGTATTTT
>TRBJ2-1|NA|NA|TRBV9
CASSVPLSGEGTYNEQFF
TGTGCCAGCAGCGTTCCCTTAAGCGGTGAGGGAACCTACAATGAGCAGTTCTTC
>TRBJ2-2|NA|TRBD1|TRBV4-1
CASSHGTGGITNTGELFF
TGCGCCAGCAGCCACGGGACAGGGGGTATCACGAACACCGGGGAGCTGTTTTTT
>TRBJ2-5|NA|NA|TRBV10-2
CASSESGTSQETQYF
TGCGCCAGCAGTGAGTCGGGAACTAGCCAAGAGACCCAGTACTTC
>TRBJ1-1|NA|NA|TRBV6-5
CASSYIWGRGNTEAFF
TGTGCCAGCAGTTATATTTGGGGCAGAGGGAACACTGAAGCTTTCTTT
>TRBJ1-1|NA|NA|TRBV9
CASSVTAGTAEVAFF
TGTGCCAGCAGCGTAACAGCGGGAACAGCCGAGGTAGCTTTCTTT
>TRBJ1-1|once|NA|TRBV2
CASTSMNTEAFF
TGTGCCAGCACATCCATGAACACTGAAGCTTTCTTT
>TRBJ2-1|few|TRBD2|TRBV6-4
CASSEETSGYNEQFF
TGTGCCAGCAGTGAAGAGACTAGCGGCTACAATGAGCAGTTCTTC
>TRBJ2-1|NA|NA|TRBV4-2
CASSPIAGPTNEQFF
TGTGCCAGCAGCCCGATTGCGGGGCCCACCAATGAGCAGTTCTTC
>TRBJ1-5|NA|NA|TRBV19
CASSMGAMGNQPQHF
TGTGCCAGTAGTATGGGGGCGATGGGCAATCAGCCCCAGCATTTT
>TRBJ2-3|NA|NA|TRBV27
CATEPLPQGPFTDTQYF
TGTGCCACCGAACCCCTCCCTCAGGGTCCGTTCACAGATACGCAGTATTTT
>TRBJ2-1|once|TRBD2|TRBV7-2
CASRYSGRGTGGEQFF
TGTGCCAGCAGGTACAGCGGGAGGGGTACGGGCGGTGAGCAGTTCTTC
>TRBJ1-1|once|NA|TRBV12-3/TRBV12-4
CASSLTRQETFF
TGTGCCAGCAGTTTAACCCGACAGGAAACTTTCTTT
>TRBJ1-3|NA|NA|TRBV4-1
CASSQGPGRGLRGNTIYF
TGCGCCAGCAGCCAGGGACCTGGGAGGGGCTTGAGGGGAAACACCATATATTTT
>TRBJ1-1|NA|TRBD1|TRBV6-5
CASRARQGSSEAFF
TGTGCCAGCAGAGCGAGACAGGGTTCTTCTGAAGCTTTCTTT
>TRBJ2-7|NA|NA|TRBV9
CASSAAPDRDYEQYF
TGTGCCAGCAGCGCGGCGCCGGACAGAGACTACGAGCAGTACTTC
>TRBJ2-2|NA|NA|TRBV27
CASSFEGDKGGELFF
TGTGCCAGCAGTTTCGAGGGGGATAAGGGCGGGGAGCTGTTTTTT
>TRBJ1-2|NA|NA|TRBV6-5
CASAGGAHWAGYTF
TGTGCCAGCGCGGGAGGGGCACATTGGGCTGGCTACACCTTC
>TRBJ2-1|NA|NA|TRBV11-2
CASSPRKGSSYNEQFF
TGTGCCAGCAGCCCCAGGAAAGGGAGCTCCTACAATGAGCAGTTCTTC
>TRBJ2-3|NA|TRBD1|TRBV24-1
CATSGGQGGTDTQYF
TGTGCCACCAGTGGGGGACAGGGGGGCACAGATACGCAGTATTTT
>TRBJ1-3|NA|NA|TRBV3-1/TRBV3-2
CASSTTGGSARFSGNTIYF
TGTGCCAGCAGCACCACGGGTGGCAGCGCAAGATTCTCTGGAAACACCATATATTTT
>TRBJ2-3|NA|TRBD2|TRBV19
CASRGLAYGTQYF
TGTGCCAGTAGGGGACTAGCGTACGGTACGCAGTATTTT
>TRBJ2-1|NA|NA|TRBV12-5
CASGLAPGSPSSNEQFF
TGTGCTAGTGGTTTGGCCCCGGGGAGCCCAAGTTCGAATGAGCAGTTCTTC
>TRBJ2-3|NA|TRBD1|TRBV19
CASGTGEEDTQYF
TGTGCCAGCGGGACAGGGGAGGAAGATACGCAGTATTTT
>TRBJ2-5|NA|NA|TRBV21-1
CASSKGFKATGTQYF
TGTGCCAGCAGCAAAGGGTTTAAGGCCACGGGGACCCAGTACTTC
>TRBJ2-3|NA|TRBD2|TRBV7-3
CASSLRRGSLGTQYF
TGTGCCAGCAGCTTACGGCGGGGGAGCTTGGGTACGCAGTATTTT
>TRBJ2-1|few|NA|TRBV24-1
CATSDGQDEQFF
TGTGCCACCAGTGATGGGCAGGATGAGCAGTTCTTC
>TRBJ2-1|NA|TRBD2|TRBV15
CATSRSGGVYNEQFF
TGTGCCACCAGCCGAAGCGGGGGGGTCTACAATGAGCAGTTCTTC
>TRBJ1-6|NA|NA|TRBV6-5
CASSYSSGRLNSPLHF
TGTGCCAGCAGTTACTCGAGTGGGAGACTTAATTCACCCCTCCACTTT
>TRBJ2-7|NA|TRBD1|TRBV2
CASSDGDRASYEQYF
TGTGCCAGCAGTGATGGTGACAGGGCCTCCTACGAGCAGTACTTC
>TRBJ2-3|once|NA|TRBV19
CAGYRDTDTQYF
TGTGCCGGATACAGGGACACAGATACGCAGTATTTT
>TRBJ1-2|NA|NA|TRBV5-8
CASSQGTGIFYGYTF
TGTGCCAGCAGCCAGGGAACAGGGATTTTTTATGGCTACACCTTC
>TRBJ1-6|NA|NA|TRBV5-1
CASSPLDRGFNSPLHF
TGCGCCAGCAGCCCCCTAGATAGGGGGTTTAATTCACCCCTCCACTTT